Here is one T cell receptor beta chain with its context. This sample stems from a study of blood T cell repertoires in COVID-19. TCRdb keeps only in-frame clones here, not all; method: immunoSEQ multiplex PCR. The data hold about 76,000 clones, with approximately 88% observed a single time. Trimming left V 0 bases short and J 7 bases short, with 9 bases between. CDR3 length: 13 amino acids. Germline V gene lookup returns CDR1 SGHDN and CDR2 FVKESK. V is TRBV14 and J is TRBJ1-1; D is unclear. Sequencing used peripheral blood. The TCR was taken from a middle-aged man with active COVID-19. CDR3 coding DNA: TGTGCCAGCAGCCAAGATTGGAGTCATGAAGCTTTCTTT. Amino acid sequence: CASSQDWSHEAFF.